The T cell receptor (beta chain) described here comes from a study of cytotoxic CD8 clonotypes in ibrutinib-treated CLL. Study-wide context: Productive templates averaged approximately 250,000 per sample, and productive rearrangements 94,082.

Profiling relied on immunoSEQ multiplex PCR, and the TCRdb table lists in-frame clones only, not all of them. Of around 70,000 clones detected, just over 90% appear once; the ten largest clones hold around 3.1%. To note about this clone: An end of the junction does not agree with germline; a read error may underlie this.

This CDR3 has 13 residues. The sequence derives from a human donor with chronic lymphocytic leukemia. The material sequenced was PBMCs, taken after 12 months of ibrutinib treatment. The rearrangement joins TRBV5-3 to TRBJ2-7, with D tentatively TRBD2 (5 bases). TRBV5-3 counts as an open reading frame of uncertain function. In DNA, the CDR3 is TGTGCCAGCAGCTTGTGGCGGGTATACGAGCAGTACTTC. Amino acid sequence: CASSLWRVYEQYF.